The sequence of this T cell receptor (beta chain) was determined in a study of neurological immune-mediated disorders. The CDR3 spans 15 residues. CDR1 is SGHRS, CDR2 YFSETQ, per germline. V was shortened by 1 base and J by 5 bases, with 15 bases between the two germline ends. MiXCR, applied by TCRdb to the 5' RACE reads, yields one record per CDR3 protein. Seen here are 30,000 to 50,000 distinct CDR3 sequences, approximately 7.2% observed once, and the top ten hold under 6.5%. Sample share makes this clonotype medium-sized. The receptor comes from a middle-aged man in good health. Sequenced material: CD4+ T cells from blood. The gene calls are TRBV5-1 and TRBJ2-5; the D is unclear. The CDR3 DNA reads TGCGCCAGCAGCTTGACCCTAGGAATCGGGGAGACCCAGTACTTC. It is translated as CASSLTLGIGETQYF.